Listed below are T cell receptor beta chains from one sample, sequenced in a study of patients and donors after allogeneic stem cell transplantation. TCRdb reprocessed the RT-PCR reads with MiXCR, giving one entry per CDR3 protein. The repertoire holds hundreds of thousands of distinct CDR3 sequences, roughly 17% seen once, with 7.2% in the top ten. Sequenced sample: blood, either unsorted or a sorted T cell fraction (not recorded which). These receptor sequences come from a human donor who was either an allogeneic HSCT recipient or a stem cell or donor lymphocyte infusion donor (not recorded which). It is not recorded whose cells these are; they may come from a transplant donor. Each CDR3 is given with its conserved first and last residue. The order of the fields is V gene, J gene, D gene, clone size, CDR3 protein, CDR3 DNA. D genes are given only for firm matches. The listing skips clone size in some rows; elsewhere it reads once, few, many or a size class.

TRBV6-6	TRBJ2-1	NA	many	CASSYFSYNEQFF	TGTGCCAGCAGTTACTTCTCCTACAATGAGCAGTTCTTC
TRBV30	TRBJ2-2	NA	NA	CAWSVLEVGTGELFF	TGTGCCTGGAGTGTACTTGAAGTCGGCACCGGGGAGCTGTTTTTT
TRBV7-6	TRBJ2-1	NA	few	CASSSWSEVGEQFF	TGTGCCAGCAGCTCCTGGAGTGAGGTTGGTGAGCAGTTCTTC
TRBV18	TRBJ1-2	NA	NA	CASSPRDTRYGYTF	TGTGCCAGCTCACCACGGGACACCAGATATGGCTACACCTTC
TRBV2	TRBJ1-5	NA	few	CASSEVRHNQPQHF	TGTGCCAGCAGTGAAGTCAGGCACAATCAGCCCCAGCATTTT
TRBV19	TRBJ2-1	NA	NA	CASRMGGAYNEQFF	TGTGCCAGTAGAATGGGGGGGGCATACAATGAGCAGTTCTTC
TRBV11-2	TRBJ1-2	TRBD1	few	CASSPRVPLTGALGGYTF	TGTGCCAGCAGCCCCAGGGTCCCACTGACAGGGGCGCTTGGAGGCTACACCTTC
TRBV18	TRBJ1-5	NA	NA	CASASSGTQPQHF	TGTGCCAGCGCCTCTTCAGGGACTCAGCCCCAGCATTTT
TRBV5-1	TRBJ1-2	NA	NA	CASSRDAGNYGYTF	TGCGCCAGCAGCCGGGACGCGGGAAACTATGGCTACACCTTC
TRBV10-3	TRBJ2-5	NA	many	CAISGGRRLETQYF	TGTGCCATCAGTGGGGGGAGAAGGTTAGAGACCCAGTACTTC
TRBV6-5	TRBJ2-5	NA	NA	CASSYGTTKKTQYF	TGTGCCAGCAGTTACGGGACCACGAAAAAGACCCAGTACTTC
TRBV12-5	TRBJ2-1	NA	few	CASVRGGGSGIRFF	TGTGCTAGTGTTCGGGGAGGGGGATCGGGAATACGGTTCTTC
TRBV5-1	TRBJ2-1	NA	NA	CASSLNTGNNEQFF	TGCGCCAGCAGCTTAAACACAGGGAACAATGAGCAGTTCTTC
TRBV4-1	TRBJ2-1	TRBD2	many	CASRLANVYNEQFF	TGCGCCAGCCGACTAGCCAATGTCTACAATGAGCAGTTCTTC
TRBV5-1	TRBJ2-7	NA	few	CASSLMAYEQYF	TGCGCCAGCAGCTTAATGGCCTACGAGCAGTACTTC
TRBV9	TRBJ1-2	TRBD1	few	CASSVGQGDYGYTF	TGTGCCAGCAGCGTGGGACAGGGGGACTATGGCTACACCTTC
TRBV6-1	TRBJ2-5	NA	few	CASSRISAIQETQYF	TGTGCCAGCAGTCGCATTAGCGCGATTCAAGAGACCCAGTACTTC
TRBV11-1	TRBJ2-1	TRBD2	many	CASSPSGRRGNEQFF	TGTGCCAGCAGCCCTAGCGGGAGAAGGGGCAATGAGCAGTTCTTC
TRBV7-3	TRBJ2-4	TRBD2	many	CASSLPPGGKNIQYF	TGTGCCAGCAGCTTACCCCCGGGGGGCAAAAACATTCAGTACTTC
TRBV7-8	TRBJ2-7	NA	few	CASSFHTRRGIYEQYF	TGTGCCAGCAGCTTCCATACACGGAGAGGTATATACGAGCAGTACTTC
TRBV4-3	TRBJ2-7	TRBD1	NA	CASSQDEGASYEQYF	TGCGCCAGCAGCCAAGATGAGGGGGCCTCCTACGAGCAGTACTTC
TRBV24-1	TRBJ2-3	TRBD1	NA	CATSETGAPTDTQYF	TGTGCCACCAGTGAGACAGGGGCCCCCACAGATACGCAGTATTTT
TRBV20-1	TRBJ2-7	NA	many	CSAGGRGRYEQYF	TGCAGTGCCGGAGGGAGGGGGAGGTACGAGCAGTACTTC
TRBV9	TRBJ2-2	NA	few	CASSVVTGGRNTGELFF	TGTGCCAGCAGCGTAGTAACGGGGGGCCGAAACACCGGGGAGCTGTTTTTT
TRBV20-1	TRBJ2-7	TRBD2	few	CSAQGLEKGAGEQYF	TGCAGTGCTCAAGGACTAGAGAAGGGTGCCGGCGAGCAGTACTTC
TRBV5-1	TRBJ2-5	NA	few	CASSWGPNPETQYF	TGCGCCAGCTCGTGGGGGCCTAACCCAGAGACCCAGTACTTC
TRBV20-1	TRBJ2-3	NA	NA	CSASTSRGREDTQYF	TGCAGTGCTAGCACCAGTCGGGGGCGGGAAGATACGCAGTATTTT
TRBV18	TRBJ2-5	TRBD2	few	CASSPLAGGSQETQYF	TGTGCCAGCTCACCTCTAGCGGGAGGATCCCAAGAGACCCAGTACTTC
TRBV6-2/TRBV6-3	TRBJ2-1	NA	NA	CASSYSAGTHNEQFF	TGTGCCAGCAGTTACTCGGCCGGGACCCACAATGAGCAGTTCTTC
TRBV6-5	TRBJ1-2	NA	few	CASGGTSYGYTF	TGTGCCAGTGGGGGGACGAGCTATGGCTACACCTTC
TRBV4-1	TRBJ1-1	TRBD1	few	CASKPGQFMNTEAFF	TGCGCCAGCAAGCCGGGACAGTTCATGAACACTGAAGCTTTCTTT
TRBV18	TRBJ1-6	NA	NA	CASSPTVGNGSPLHF	TGTGCCAGCTCACCAACTGTGGGAAACGGCTCACCCCTCCACTTT
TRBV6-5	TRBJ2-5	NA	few	CASSYHPGVVGTQYF	TGTGCCAGCAGTTACCACCCTGGGGTCGTCGGGACCCAGTACTTC
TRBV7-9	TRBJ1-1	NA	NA	CASSLEVGLNTEAFF	TGTGCCAGCAGCTTAGAGGTGGGATTGAACACTGAAGCTTTCTTT
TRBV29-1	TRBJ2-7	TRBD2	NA	CSVEDSGARGYRTYEQYF	TGCAGCGTTGAAGATAGCGGGGCGCGGGGGTACCGAACCTACGAGCAGTACTTC
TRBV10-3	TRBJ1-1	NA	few	CAIRWGSQNTEAFF	TGTGCCATCAGGTGGGGGAGTCAGAACACTGAAGCTTTCTTT
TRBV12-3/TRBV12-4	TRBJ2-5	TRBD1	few	CASSLDRPSQETQYF	TGTGCCAGCAGCCTGGACAGGCCGTCACAAGAGACCCAGTACTTC
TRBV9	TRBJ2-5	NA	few	CASSPRGDHSETQYF	TGTGCCAGCAGCCCTAGGGGGGACCATTCGGAGACCCAGTACTTC
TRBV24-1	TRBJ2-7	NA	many	CATSDRTRTQPYEQYF	TGTGCCACCAGTGATCGGACACGAACCCAACCCTACGAGCAGTACTTC
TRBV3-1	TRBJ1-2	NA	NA	CASSLGRVANYGYTF	TGTGCCAGCAGTCTAGGGCGGGTAGCTAACTATGGCTACACCTTC
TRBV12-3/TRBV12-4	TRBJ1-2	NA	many	CASSLGSYGYTF	TGTGCCAGCAGCTTAGGGAGCTATGGCTACACCTTC
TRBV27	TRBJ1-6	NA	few	CASRYDGGVNSPLHF	TGTGCCAGCAGATATGATGGGGGGGTAAATTCACCCCTCCACTTT
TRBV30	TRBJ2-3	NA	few	CAWSVVLAPDTQYF	TGTGCCTGGAGTGTAGTGCTCGCCCCAGATACGCAGTATTTT
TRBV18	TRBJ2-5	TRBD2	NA	CASSPTSGTKETQYF	TGTGCCAGCTCACCAACTAGCGGAACCAAAGAGACCCAGTACTTC
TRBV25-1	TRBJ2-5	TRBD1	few	CASSEGQGMTETQYF	TGTGCCAGCAGTGAGGGACAGGGGATGACAGAGACCCAGTACTTC
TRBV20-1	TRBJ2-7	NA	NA	CSARYHSYEQYF	TGCAGTGCTAGGTACCACTCCTACGAGCAGTACTTC
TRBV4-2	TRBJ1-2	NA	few	CASSPEGSAYGYTF	TGTGCCAGCAGCCCAGAGGGGTCTGCTTATGGCTACACCTTC
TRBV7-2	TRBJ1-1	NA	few	CASSLASLRDIRNTEAFF	TGTGCCAGCAGCTTAGCATCTCTTCGGGACATCCGGAACACTGAAGCTTTCTTT
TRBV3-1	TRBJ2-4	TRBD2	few	CASSLSILAGAENIQYF	TGTGCCAGCAGCCTTAGCATACTAGCGGGAGCTGAAAACATTCAGTACTTC